This TCR beta chain originates from a study of blood T cell repertoires in COVID-19. Study overall: From T cells, B-cell-depleted T cells, or PBMCs came the material, which was cDNA or gDNA.

The CDR3 is made up of 14 amino acids. CDR1 and CDR2 (germline): GTSNPN, SVGIG (reference sequence). Trimming stripped 5 bases from V and 0 bases from J, with 11 bases between. In the authors' methods: How many nucleated cells were present was estimated from reference gene primer amplification. Repertoires were generated with immunoSEQ multiplex PCR, while TCRdb's copy carries only in-frame clones and drops some. That table supplies the V and J calls and clone size; D and trimming were determined from the DNA. The sample records roughly 40,000 clones, roughly four fifths being singletons. The sample was peripheral blood. The receptor's source is a human donor in a cohort sampled during active COVID-19. This chain connects TRBV30 to TRBJ1-5; D is perhaps TRBD1 (6 bases). The CDR3 loop reads CAWGQGYSNQPQHF. The CDR3 nucleotides are TGTGCCTGGGGTCAGGGGTATAGCAATCAGCCCCAGCATTTT.